These 32 T cell receptor beta chains share one sample of origin, sequenced in a study of blood T cell repertoires in COVID-19. Produced via immunoSEQ multiplex PCR; TCRdb's table is partial and in-frame only. The sample gives 250,000 to 300,000 clones, roughly 86% of which show up once; less than 3.5% is in the top ten. Specimen: PBMCs or T cells enriched from blood (not recorded which). The source is a woman between 50 and 59 years old who had been exposed to COVID-19.

The CDR3 here is CASSVSGQGPYGYTF. DNA of the CDR3: TGTGCCAGCAGCGTATCCGGTCAGGGCCCCTATGGCTACACCTTC. The chain recombines TRBV5-5 with TRBJ1-2; TRBD1 might be the D (5 bases). Germline V CDR1 and CDR2: SGHKS, YYEKEE (reference sequence). V lost 4 bases and J 4 bases, leaving 17 bases between the germline ends. The CDR3 totals 15 residues. The full variable domain, completed using reference TRBV5-5 and TRBJ1-2, is DAGVTQSPTHLIKTRGQQVTLRCSPISGHKSVSWYQQVLGQGPQFIFQYYEKEERGRGNFPDRFSARQFPNYSSELNVNALLLGDSALYLCASSVSGQGPYGYTFGSGTRLTVV.

This chain uses TRBV4-1 with TRBJ2-7; 10 bases align to TRBD1. CDR3 length equals 16 residues. V lost 3 bases to trimming and J lost 5 bases; unmatched junction nucleotides: 10. Germline loops: CDR1 MGHRA, CDR2 YSYEKL. The CDR3 is CASSHPRDRGLHEQYF. CDR3 sequence (DNA): TGCGCCAGCAGCCATCCCCGGGACAGGGGTCTCCACGAGCAGTACTTC.

The chain combines TRBV27 with TRBJ1-2; 8 positions match TRBD1. The V gene end was trimmed by 6 bases and the J gene end by 2 bases; junction bases not matched to a gene: 2. Germline CDR1 MNHEY, CDR2 SMNVEV (reference sequence). The CDR3 consists of 13 residues. In DNA, the CDR3 is TGTGCCAGCAGCCGGACAGGGAACTATGGCTACACCTTC. It encodes CASSRTGNYGYTF.

The chain combines TRBV5-5 with TRBJ1-4; D unresolved. The CDR3 loop spans 15 amino acids. The V end was cut by 2 bases, the J end by 2 bases, with 10 bases between. Germline lookup yields CDR1 SGHKS and CDR2 YYEKEE (reference sequence). The CDR3 reads CASSLSLATNEKLFF. The CDR3 nucleotides are TGTGCCAGCAGCTTATCGCTAGCGACTAATGAAAAACTGTTTTTT.

The chain has TRBV6-1 and TRBJ1-5; D is unresolved. The CDR3 has 16 residues. V was trimmed by 1 base and J by 1 base, leaving 11 bases between them. Germline-derived CDR1 and CDR2 are MNHNS and SASEGT. As DNA, the CDR3 is TGTGCCAGCAGTGAAGGGTTCACAGACAGCAATCAGCCCCAGCATTTT. Protein product: CASSEGFTDSNQPQHF.

The table lists this clone with a count of one. The J gene is TRBJ2-5, the V gene TRBV28; 16 bases fit TRBD2. The CDR3 covers 17 residues. Trimming took 6 bases from V and 1 from J; bases not matched to a gene: 5. Germline CDR1 MDHEN, CDR2 SYDVKM. CDR3 residues: CASRSGTSGGGQETQYF. The CDR3, as DNA: TGTGCCAGCAGATCCGGGACTAGCGGGGGGGGCCAAGAGACCCAGTACTTC.

CDR3 nucleotides: TGTGCCAGCAGCTTAGACAGGGGGCCCGGCACCGGGGAGCTGTTTTTT. This sequence encodes CASSLDRGPGTGELFF. This chain connects TRBV7-6 to TRBJ2-2; TRBD1 matches 9 bases. This CDR3 spans 16 amino acids. Per germline, CDR1 SGHVS and CDR2 FNYEAQ. V lost 1 base to trimming and J lost 4 bases; unmatched junction nucleotides: 4.

The CDR3 DNA follows: TGTGCCAGCAGCGAGGGGGCGGGCGTCAGCTCCTACAATGAGCAGTTCTTC. Translated: CASSEGAGVSSYNEQFF. The chain joins TRBV9 to TRBJ2-1; TRBD1 matches at 7 bases. Germline V gene sequence: CDR1 SGDLS, CDR2 YYNGEE. V lost 3 bases to trimming and J lost 0 bases; unmatched junction nucleotides: 9. CDR3 length equals 17 residues.

A single count supports this clone. The rearrangement uses TRBV21-1 and TRBJ2-1; the table's D call, TRBD2, was not checked against the DNA. TRBV21-1 is a known pseudogene. The CDR3 consists of 17 residues. The CDR3 nucleotides read TGTGCCAGCAACCAACTAGCGGGGGGGTCTTCCTACAATGAGCAGTTCTTC. It specifies CASNQLAGGSSYNEQFF.

The chain links TRBV11-1 to TRBJ1-1; D perhaps matches TRBD1 (6 bases). Trimming took off 1 base at V and 6 bases at J, with 15 bases between the two ends. CDR1 and CDR2 from the germline V gene are SGHAT and FQDESV (reference sequence). The CDR3 loop spans 15 amino acids. CDR3 in amino acids: CASSLGVGGAAEAFF. CDR3 DNA: TGTGCCAGCAGCTTAGGGGTAGGGGGGGCCGCTGAAGCTTTCTTT.

V gene TRBV19 combines with J gene TRBJ1-3; possibly TRBD1 for D (6 bases). The germline gives CDR1 LNHDA, CDR2 SQIVND (reference sequence). V lost 6 bases and J lost 0, with 12 bases in between. This CDR3 spans 15 amino acids. Here the CDR3 reads CASSDRFYSGNTIYF. CDR3 DNA sequence: TGTGCCAGTAGCGACAGGTTCTACTCTGGAAACACCATATATTTT.

The V and J genes are TRBV6-2 or TRBV6-3 and TRBJ1-5, with D unresolved. This CDR3 contains 13 residues. Between the trimmed V and J ends, which lost 5 bases and 5 bases, there was a span of 10 bases. Germline V gene sequence: CDR1 MNHEY, CDR2 SVGEGT. As DNA, the CDR3 is TGTGCCAGCAGTCGTCAACTCCATCAGCCCCAGCATTTT. It yields the protein CASSRQLHQPQHF.

This clone was observed a single time. The chain carries TRBV10-2 and TRBJ2-7; 12 nucleotides align to TRBD2. The J segment lost 2 bases and the V segment lost 3 bases, leaving 2 bases of the junction unmatched. CDR1 WSHSY and CDR2 SAAADI come from the germline V gene. The CDR3 loop spans 15 amino acids. CDR3 sequence reads: CASSELAGGTYEQYF. DNA for the CDR3: TGCGCCAGCAGTGAACTAGCGGGGGGCACCTACGAGCAGTACTTC.

J is TRBJ2-7 and V is TRBV6-5, with a possible D match to TRBD1 (6 bases). V was pared by 6 bases and J by 7 bases, with 22 bases between. Germline V gene data show CDR1 as MNHEY and CDR2 as SVGAGI. The CDR3 loop spans 15 amino acids. This CDR3 is CASRDAGTRAREQYF. The CDR3 bases are TGTGCCAGCAGGGACGCCGGGACACGGGCTAGGGAGCAGTACTTC.

The chain combines TRBV28 with TRBJ1-1; D is ambiguous. This CDR3 has 12 residues. Between the trimmed V and J ends, which lost 2 bases and 8 bases, there was a span of 9 bases. CDR1 is MDHEN and CDR2 is SYDVKM in the germline V gene. CDR3 region: CASSLVLREAFF. The DNA of the CDR3 is TGTGCCAGCAGTTTAGTCTTACGGGAAGCTTTCTTT.

This rearrangement joins TRBV6-4 to TRBJ1-3; D gene ambiguous. Germline CDR1 MRHNA, CDR2 SNTAGT. The CDR3 length is 19 residues. Trimming pared 7 bases from V and 1 base from J, leaving 26 bases between. The CDR3 loop is CASTSAPGSITDSGNTIYF. CDR3 nucleotides: TGTGCCAGCACCTCTGCCCCGGGGAGTATAACGGATTCTGGAAACACCATATATTTT.

The rearrangement links TRBV19 to TRBJ1-3; D possibly corresponds to TRBD1 (5 bases). In germline, CDR1 is LNHDA, CDR2 SQIVND (reference sequence). Trimming cost V 7 bases and J 8 bases, with 12 bases left between them. The CDR3 spans 12 residues. The CDR3 loop reads CASTHTGDTIYF. CDR3 nucleotide sequence: TGTGCCAGTACCCATACGGGGGACACCATATATTTT.

The gene calls are TRBV3-1 (or the pseudogene TRBV3-2) and TRBJ1-5; D might be TRBD1 (5 bases). The CDR3 is 13 amino acids. Trimming cost V 4 bases and J 5 bases, with 9 bases left between them. CDR1 is LGHDT, CDR2 YNNKEL, per germline (reference sequence). CDR3 loop: CASSLTGDQPQHF. The DNA of the CDR3 is TGTGCCAGCAGCCTCACAGGAGATCAGCCCCAGCATTTT.

The chain combines TRBV28 with TRBJ1-5; 10 bases fit TRBD1. This CDR3 spans 15 amino acids. Looked up from germline, CDR1 is MDHEN and CDR2 is SYDVKM. The trim removed 8 bases at V and 5 bases at J, leaving 9 bases unmatched. CDR3 in DNA: TGTGCCAGCGGAGTGCTGGGACAGGGGTATCAGCCCCAGCATTTT. It codes for CASGVLGQGYQPQHF.

The CDR3 DNA sequence: TGTGCCAGCAGTTACTCATTCTCAGGGAACACCTACGAGCAGTACTTC. This sequence encodes CASSYSFSGNTYEQYF. The chain couples TRBV6-5 to TRBJ2-7; TRBD1 is a possible D gene (5 bases). Germline CDR1 MNHEY, CDR2 SVGAGI. This CDR3 region has 16 residues. Trimming took 0 bases from V and 2 from J, leaving 14 bases between them.

The V and J genes are TRBV20-1 and TRBJ2-3; D gene ambiguous. The germline V gene has CDR1 DFQATT and CDR2 SNEGSKA (reference sequence). The CDR3 runs to 15 residues. Deletions cut 3 bases from V and 0 bases from J, with 13 bases between. CDR3 amino acids: CSASSMAASTDTQYF. Here the CDR3 DNA reads TGCAGTGCTAGTTCAATGGCGGCTAGCACAGATACGCAGTATTTT.

This chain connects TRBV11-1 to TRBJ1-1; 12 bases line up with TRBD1. From germline, CDR1 is SGHAT and CDR2 FQDESV (reference sequence). This CDR3 comprises 16 residues. J gave up 5 bases and V 3 bases, and 7 bases lay outside the gene matches. The CDR3 protein is CASSFGGTGGRTEAFF. CDR3 nucleotide sequence: TGTGCCAGCAGCTTTGGGGGGACAGGGGGCCGAACTGAAGCTTTCTTT.

The chain has TRBV30 and TRBJ1-3, with 9 bases that match TRBD1. The CDR3 sequence is 15 residues long. Germline assignment: CDR1 GTSNPN and CDR2 SVGIG (reference sequence). J lost 3 bases, V lost 4 bases, and 7 bases had no gene match. Here the CDR3 DNA reads TGTGCCTGGATCGGGGACAGGGCAGGTGGAAACACCATATATTTT. This translates into CAWIGDRAGGNTIYF.

The chain carries TRBV10-1 and TRBJ2-3, with 8 positions matching TRBD2. This CDR3 has 16 amino acids. In germline, CDR1 is WNHNN, CDR2 SYGVQD (reference sequence). J lost 0 bases, V lost 4 bases, and 6 bases had no gene match. CDR3 sequence reads: CASSATSGGSTDTQYF. CDR3 DNA: TGCGCCAGCAGTGCCACTAGCGGAGGTAGCACAGATACGCAGTATTTT.

V gene TRBV27 combines with J gene TRBJ2-6; D possibly corresponds to TRBD2 (5 bases). Deletions cut 6 bases from V and 3 bases from J, with 6 bases between. This CDR3 spans 13 amino acids. In germline, CDR1 is MNHEY, CDR2 SMNVEV (reference sequence). This CDR3 reads CASRDFGANVLTF. Here the CDR3 DNA reads TGTGCCAGCAGGGACTTTGGGGCCAACGTCCTGACTTTC.

This clone was seen only a few times. V gene TRBV2 combines with J gene TRBJ1-6, with 9 bases that match TRBD1. The CDR3 sequence is 15 residues long. Germline trimming cut 4 bases from V and 7 bases from J; bases unmatched to any gene: 5. Germline V gene lookup returns CDR1 SNHLY and CDR2 FYNNEI. CDR3 bases: TGTGCCAGCAGTGCGGGACAGGGCGCCAATTCACCCCTCCACTTT. Its translation: CASSAGQGANSPLHF.

The chain links TRBV4-1 to TRBJ2-1; 11 bases align to TRBD2. Germline values: CDR1 MGHRA, CDR2 YSYEKL. V dropped 2 bases and J dropped 3; count of bases not matched to a gene: 12. The CDR3 sequence is 19 residues long. The CDR3 here is CASSQTTSGGLFYYNEQFF. The CDR3 DNA is TGCGCCAGCAGCCAAACTACTAGCGGGGGACTTTTTTACTACAATGAGCAGTTCTTC.

This clone was counted once. The chain carries TRBV19 and TRBJ1-2; D remains unclear. Germline V CDR1 and CDR2: LNHDA, SQIVND (reference sequence). CDR3 length equals 17 residues. The V end was cut by 0 bases, the J end by 7 bases, with 21 bases between. The CDR3 region has the DNA TGTGCCAGTAGTATAGATCGTACCGGCAGCCCTCTAGCTGGCTACACCTTC. As protein: CASSIDRTGSPLAGYTF. The variable domain in full, completed from reference TRBV19 and TRBJ1-2, reads DGGITQSPKYLFRKEGQNVTLSCEQNLNHDAMYWYRQDPGQGLRLIYYSQIVNDFQKGDIAEGYSVSREKKESFPLTVTSAQKNPTAFYLCASSIDRTGSPLAGYTFGSGTRLTVV.

The J gene is TRBJ1-1, the V gene TRBV21-1; TRBD1 is the table's D call and was not checked against the DNA. TRBV21-1 is reported as a pseudogene. The CDR3 spans 17 residues. CDR3 sequence: CASSKAYSWVGVPEAFF. CDR3 bases: TGTGCCAGCAGCAAAGCCTATTCATGGGTAGGGGTTCCTGAAGCTTTCTTT.

The chain is built from TRBV28 and TRBJ1-2; D not resolved. This CDR3 contains 15 residues. The V gene's germline CDR1 is MDHEN and CDR2 SYDVKM. V was clipped by 5 bases and J by 0 bases, with 13 bases between them. The CDR3 DNA sequence: TGTGCCAGCAGTCCGGTGGGCTCAGCTAACTATGGCTACACCTTC. Its protein is CASSPVGSANYGYTF.

The chain recombines TRBV5-1 with TRBJ2-7; TRBD2 matches 10 bases. Germline CDR1 reads SGHRS; CDR2 reads YFSETQ. The CDR3 extends over 15 amino acids. J gave up 2 bases and V 4 bases, and 6 bases lay outside the gene matches. CDR3 sequence (DNA): TGCGCCAGCAGCCATACTAGCGGGGTCCCCTACGAGCAGTACTTC. Its protein is CASSHTSGVPYEQYF.

The genes are TRBV7-9 and TRBJ1-6; 7 bases match TRBD1. The V segment lost 5 bases and the J segment 5 bases; nucleotides outside the gene matches: 6. This CDR3 comprises 15 residues. Germline CDR1 and CDR2: SEHNR and FQNEAQ (reference sequence). Here the CDR3 reads CASSPWDRNNSPLHF. Here the CDR3 DNA reads TGTGCCAGCAGCCCCTGGGACAGAAATAATTCACCCCTCCACTTT.